This T cell receptor beta chain was captured by sequencing in a study of regulatory T cells in long-lasting Graves disease. The CDR3 spans 17 residues. J lost 7 bases, V lost 4 bases, and 16 bases had no gene match. Germline values: CDR1 SGHDT, CDR2 YYEEEE. CDR3-region Arm-PCR and iRepertoire HTBI primers produced the TCR beta libraries. MiXCR, applied by TCRdb to the multiplex PCR reads, yields one record per CDR3 protein. The sample shows roughly 420,000 distinct CDR3 sequences, 12% to 15% of them seen only once. Time point described: newly diagnosed GD, antithyroid drugs for less than 3 months. Preparation of the TCR library used RNA extracted from PBMCs. Separately, the same data were catalogued under a study of T cells in Graves' hyperthyroidism and ophthalmopathy. That study reports: Using the HTBI primer set, a first-round RT-PCR was run on the TCR CDR3.

The sequence derives from a woman between 50 and 59 years old with Graves disease. The chain employs TRBV5-6 and TRBJ2-1; 8 nucleotides match TRBD2. This specimen consisted of peripheral blood mononuclear cells (PBMCs), obtained at new diagnosis, from a patient treated with antithyroid drugs. CDR3 in amino acids: CASSTPGLVSAMNEQFF. For the CDR3, the DNA is TGTGCCAGCAGCACCCCGGGACTAGTTTCCGCTATGAATGAGCAGTTCTTC.